This T cell receptor (beta chain) is drawn from a study of human T cells and chemical hapten exposure. Study information: Slight differences in pooled library volume were the main source of varying TCR yields across samples.

The CDR3 length is 13 residues. Unmatched junction bases numbered 2, after V lost 5 bases and J lost 4 bases. CDR1 and CDR2 (germline): MDHEN, SYDVKM. Time point: healthy volunteer bleed at 6 weeks. Total RNA was isolated from whole blood that had not been fractionated. This clonotype was found many times. The library labeled individual cDNA molecules by adding unique molecular identifiers to them. TCRdb analysed the RACE reads with MiXCR anew, one entry per CDR3 protein. The sample consists of about 34,000 distinct CDR3 sequences, 5.5% of them appearing once. This receptor was obtained from a human donor in good health. Some clones in this sample may be carry-over from other donors' samples. What was sequenced was whole blood. V and J are TRBV28 and TRBJ1-2; 9 nucleotides align to TRBD1. CDR3 DNA: TGTGCCAGCAGTGCGGGACAGGGCTATGGCTACACCTTC. This codes for CASSAGQGYGYTF.